This T cell receptor (beta chain) was documented in a study of T cells in Graves' hyperthyroidism and ophthalmopathy. The V gene's germline CDR1 is MNHEY and CDR2 SMNVEV (reference sequence). V lost 2 bases and J lost 7; bases outside the gene matches: 4. There are 14 residues in the CDR3. Broader study findings: Ophthalmopathy was identified by the model a median about six months ahead of onset. Among clonotypes expanded in thyroid above 0.001, most were also found in blood.

As for this clonotype: Its antigen is not identified.

RNA transcripts provided the source from which TCR beta CDR3 regions were amplified. The TCR CDR3 first-round RT-PCR relied on the HTBI primer set. TCRdb redid the calling of the multiplex PCR reads with MiXCR, one entry per CDR3 protein. The table includes some 500,000 distinct CDR3 sequences, approximately 15% detected once. Source material: blood. The origin of this receptor is a woman aged 18-29 years with Graves' hyperthyroidism. The V and J genes are TRBV27 and TRBJ2-1, with 8 bases matching TRBD2. This chain's CDR3 is CASSLREGSNEQFF. The CDR3 region has the DNA TGTGCCAGCAGTTTACGGGAGGGTAGTAATGAGCAGTTCTTC.